What follows is one TCR beta chain and its context. Its specificity is not known. V lost 4 bases to trimming and J lost 5 bases, with 12 bases between them. CDR3 length: 15 amino acids. Germline lookup yields CDR1 MNHNS and CDR2 SASEGT. The record originates from a study of shared clonotypes between healthy human individuals. Donors were Caucasian adults residing in Nashville, Tennessee, USA. Using immunoSEQ multiplex PCR, the repertoire was profiled, and TCRdb retains in-frame clones only, with some absent. Of approximately 440,000 clones listed, roughly 80% are singletons. Study-level points and caveats: Only blood underwent sampling, and tissue repertoires likely differ.

Sequencing was done on a sample of PBMCs. The chain joins TRBV6-1 to TRBJ1-6; D is possibly TRBD1 (6 bases). This receptor was taken from a woman aged 40 to 49 in good health. Some clones in this sample may be carry-over from other donors' samples. This CDR3 is CASSGPGANNSPLHF. The CDR3 region has the DNA TGTGCCAGCAGTGGGCCAGGGGCTAATAATTCACCCCTCCACTTT.